This T cell receptor beta chain comes out of a study of T cell responses to AZD1222 COVID-19 vaccine. The assay was immunoSEQ multiplex PCR, and TCRdb's table has in-frame clones only and misses some. This repertoire shows about 95,000 clones, about 89% found once; its top ten account for roughly 3.7%. In germline, CDR1 is MNHEY, CDR2 SVGAGI. The V gene end was trimmed by 5 bases and the J gene end by 2 bases; junction bases not matched to a gene: 4. This CDR3 spans 15 amino acids. This sequence originates from an adult in good health. The chain couples TRBV6-5 to TRBJ2-1, with 9 bases matching TRBD2. Sample: peripheral blood, taken on day 0 of AZD1222 vaccination. The CDR3 loop reads CASSKTSGTYNEQFF. The CDR3 bases are TGTGCCAGCAGTAAGACTAGCGGAACCTACAATGAGCAGTTCTTC.